The 13 T cell receptor beta chains listed next were all sequenced from one sample in a study of blood T cell repertoires in COVID-19. Clones were read by immunoSEQ multiplex PCR, and TCRdb kept only the in-frame ones, dropping some. Among approximately 200,000 clones listed, roughly 87% were seen once. Sequencing input: PBMCs or T cells enriched from blood (not recorded which). Receptors were obtained from a woman aged 40 to 50 with acute COVID-19.

The chain is built from TRBV19 and TRBJ1-5; 7 positions agree with TRBD1. Germline V lookup: CDR1 LNHDA, CDR2 SQIVND (reference sequence). Trimming removed 6 bases from V and 7 bases from J; junction bases left unmatched: 9. CDR3 length: 14 residues. The CDR3 protein is CASSPTGAVQPQHF. CDR3 nucleotides: TGTGCCAGTAGCCCAACAGGGGCAGTCCAGCCCCAGCATTTT.

The chain uses TRBV7-9 and TRBJ2-7; D remains unclear. Trimming took off 0 bases at V and 2 bases at J, with 11 bases between the two ends. The germline V gene encodes CDR1 SEHNR and CDR2 FQNEAQ (reference sequence). CDR3 size: 15 residues. The CDR3 sequence is CASSLARGDTYEQYF. For the CDR3, the DNA is TGTGCCAGCAGCTTAGCGCGTGGAGATACCTACGAGCAGTACTTC.

The rearrangement uses TRBV30 and TRBJ1-2, with 7 bases aligning to TRBD1. V gave up 2 bases and J gave up 4 bases; unmatched junction bases: 4. Germline CDR1 reads GTSNPN; CDR2 reads SVGIG (reference sequence). This CDR3 comprises 13 residues. CDR3 in DNA: TGTGCCTGGAGTCTATCAGGGGGCTATGGCTACACCTTC. The encoded protein is CAWSLSGGYGYTF. Drawing the rest from reference TRBV30 and TRBJ1-2, the complete variable domain is SQTIHQWPATLVQPVGSPLSLECTVEGTSNPNLYWYRQAAGRGLQLLFYSVGIGQISSEVPQNLSASRPQDRQFILSSKKLLLSDSGFYLCAWSLSGGYGYTFGSGTRLTVV.

The rearrangement joins TRBV30 to TRBJ2-1, with 7 bases identical to TRBD2. The germline V gene has CDR1 GTSNPN and CDR2 SVGIG (reference sequence). CDR3 size: 15 residues. J lost 7 bases, V lost 3 bases, and 12 bases had no gene match. This CDR3 is CAWSPFGGSGNEQFF. CDR3 sequence (DNA): TGTGCCTGGAGCCCCTTTGGCGGGAGTGGGAATGAGCAGTTCTTC.

A remark on this clone: A read error may account for a junction end that differs from germline. The chain combines TRBV20-1 with TRBJ2-7, with a possible D match to TRBD2 (6 bases). The CDR3 loop spans 10 amino acids. The V gene's germline CDR1 is DFQATT and CDR2 SNEGSKA (reference sequence). The CDR3 protein is CSAGLAAETF. Here the CDR3 DNA reads TGCAGTGCTGGCTTAGCGGCGGAAACTTTC.

Here the CDR3 reads CASSSLPGLAENEQFF. Here the CDR3 DNA reads TGTGCCAGCAGCTCACTTCCGGGACTAGCGGAGAATGAGCAGTTCTTC. This chain connects TRBV7-3 to TRBJ2-1; 11 bases are shared with TRBD2. V lost 4 bases, J lost 7 bases, and 9 bases stayed unmatched. The CDR3 sequence is 16 residues long. Germline values: CDR1 SGHTA, CDR2 FQGTGA.

The chain combines TRBV7-2 with TRBJ2-2; D is ambiguous. Trimming stripped 0 bases from V and 5 bases from J, with 10 bases between. The CDR3 loop spans 15 amino acids. Germline V gives CDR1 SGHTA, CDR2 FQGNSA. Here the CDR3 DNA reads TGTGCCAGCAGCTTAGCCTCGAGCAGGACCGGGGAGCTGTTTTTT. Its protein product is CASSLASSRTGELFF. Complete variable domain (other parts from reference TRBV7-2 and TRBJ2-2): GAGVSQSPSNKVTEKGKDVELRCDPISGHTALYWYRQSLGQGLEFLIYFQGNSAPDKSGLPSDRFSAERTGGSVSTLTIQRTQQEDSAVYLCASSLASSRTGELFFGEGSRLTVL.

V is TRBV27 and J is TRBJ2-1; TRBD1 matches 9 bases. This CDR3 contains 15 residues. Germline CDR1 reads MNHEY; CDR2 reads SMNVEV (reference sequence). J lost 9 bases, V lost 3 bases, and 9 bases had no gene match. In DNA form, the CDR3 reads TGTGCCAGCAGTTTTTCGACAGGGGGGAGCGGTGAGCAGTTCTTC. Residues: CASSFSTGGSGEQFF.

The rearrangement links TRBV28 to TRBJ2-2; TRBD2 aligns across 7 bases. Germline CDR1 is MDHEN and CDR2 is SYDVKM. This CDR3 comprises 14 residues. The V and J ends lost 8 bases and 6 bases, in that order; junction bases with no gene match: 9. The CDR3 spells CASVRSGRAGELFF. For the CDR3, the DNA is TGTGCCAGCGTACGGTCGGGGAGGGCCGGGGAGCTGTTTTTT.

This clone appeared once. The rearrangement uses TRBV27 and TRBJ2-2, with 14 bases identical to TRBD2. This CDR3 is built from 19 residues. Germline V gives CDR1 MNHEY, CDR2 SMNVEV (reference sequence). Germline trimming cut 3 bases from V and 1 base from J; bases unmatched to any gene: 7. Written as DNA, the CDR3 is TGTGCCAGCAGTTTGGGGGCGGGACTAGCGGGGGAGAACACCGGGGAGCTGTTTTTT. Translating it yields CASSLGAGLAGENTGELFF.

J is TRBJ2-2 and V is TRBV5-4; 9 bases match TRBD1. J lost 0 bases, V lost 6 bases, and 3 bases had no gene match. This CDR3 is 15 amino acids long. Germline CDR1 reads SGHNT; CDR2 reads YYREEE (reference sequence). CDR3 sequence reads: CASNTGGANTGELFF. CDR3 DNA: TGTGCCAGCAACACAGGGGGCGCGAACACCGGGGAGCTGTTTTTT.

The chain couples TRBV5-6 to TRBJ2-5; 11 nucleotides align to TRBD1. Germline V gene lookup returns CDR1 SGHDT and CDR2 YYEEEE. The V gene end was trimmed by 4 bases and the J gene end by 1 base; junction bases not matched to a gene: 12. This CDR3 has 18 residues. CDR3: CASSGTGGILSSQETQYF. Written as DNA, the CDR3 is TGTGCCAGCAGCGGGACAGGGGGTATACTATCGTCCCAAGAGACCCAGTACTTC.

The CDR3 DNA reads TGTGCCAGCGGAGGGACAGGAAACAATGAGCAGTTCTTC. It codes for CASGGTGNNEQFF. This chain connects TRBV6-5 to TRBJ2-1, with 8 positions matching TRBD1. Germline values: CDR1 MNHEY, CDR2 SVGAGI. CDR3 length: 13 amino acids. V gave up 8 bases and J gave up 5 bases; unmatched junction bases: 5.